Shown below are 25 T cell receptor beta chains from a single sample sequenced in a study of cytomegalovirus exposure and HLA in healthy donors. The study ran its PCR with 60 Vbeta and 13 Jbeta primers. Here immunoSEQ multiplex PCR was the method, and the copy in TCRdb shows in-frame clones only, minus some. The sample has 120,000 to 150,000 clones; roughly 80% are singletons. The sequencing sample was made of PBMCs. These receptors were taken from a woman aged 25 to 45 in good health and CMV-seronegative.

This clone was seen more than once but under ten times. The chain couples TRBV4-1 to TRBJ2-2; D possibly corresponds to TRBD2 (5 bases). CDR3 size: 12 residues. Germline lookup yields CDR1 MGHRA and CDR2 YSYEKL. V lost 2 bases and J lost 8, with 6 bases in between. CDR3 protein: CASSQREGELFF. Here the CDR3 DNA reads TGCGCCAGCAGCCAAAGGGAGGGGGAGCTGTTTTTT.

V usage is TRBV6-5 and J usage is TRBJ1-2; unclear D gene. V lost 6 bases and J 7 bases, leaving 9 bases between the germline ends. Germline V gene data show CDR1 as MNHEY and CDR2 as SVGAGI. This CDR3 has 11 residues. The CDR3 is CASRRTGGYTF. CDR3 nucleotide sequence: TGTGCCAGCAGAAGAACCGGTGGCTACACCTTC.

The CDR3 sequence is CASSIIRRGGSETQYF. CDR3 sequence (DNA): TGTGCCAGTAGTATCATCCGCCGGGGGGGCAGTGAGACCCAGTACTTC. V usage is TRBV19 and J usage is TRBJ2-5; 8 positions match TRBD2. CDR3 length: 16 amino acids. Trimming took 3 bases from V and 5 from J; bases not matched to a gene: 11. Germline V lookup: CDR1 LNHDA, CDR2 SQIVND (reference sequence).

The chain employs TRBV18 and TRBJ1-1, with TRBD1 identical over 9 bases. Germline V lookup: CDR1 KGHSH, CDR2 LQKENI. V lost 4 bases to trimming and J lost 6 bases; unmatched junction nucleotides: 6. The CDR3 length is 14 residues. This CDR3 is CASSLEQGAPEAFF. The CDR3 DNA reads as TGTGCCAGCTCACTAGAACAGGGGGCCCCTGAAGCTTTCTTT.

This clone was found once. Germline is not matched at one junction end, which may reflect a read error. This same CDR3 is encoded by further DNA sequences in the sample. Here the CDR3 DNA reads TGCGCCAGCAGACAGGGGGCGGACGGCTACACCTTC. The encoded protein is CASRQGADGYTF. This sequence joins TRBV6-6 and TRBJ1-2, with 10 bases identical to TRBD1. CDR1 and CDR2 (germline): MNHNY, SVGAGI (reference sequence). The CDR3 spans 12 residues.

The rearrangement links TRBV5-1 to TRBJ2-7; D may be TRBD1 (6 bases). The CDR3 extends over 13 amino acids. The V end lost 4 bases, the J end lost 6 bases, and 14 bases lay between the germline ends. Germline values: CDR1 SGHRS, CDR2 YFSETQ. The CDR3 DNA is TGCGCCAGCAGCGGCCAGGGGTTTGGCGAGCAGTACTTC. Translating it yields CASSGQGFGEQYF.

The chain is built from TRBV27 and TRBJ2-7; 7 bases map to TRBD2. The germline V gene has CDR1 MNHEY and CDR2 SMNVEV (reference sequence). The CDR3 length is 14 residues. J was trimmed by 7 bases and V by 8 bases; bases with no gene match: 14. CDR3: CASLGLSGAGEQYF. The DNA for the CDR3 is TGTGCCAGCCTAGGCCTCAGCGGGGCAGGGGAGCAGTACTTC.

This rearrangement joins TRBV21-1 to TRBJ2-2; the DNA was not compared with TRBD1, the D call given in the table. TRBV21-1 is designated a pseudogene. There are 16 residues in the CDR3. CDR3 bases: TGTGCCAGCAGCTCATACAGGGCTTGCCTACCCGGGGAGCTGTTTTTT. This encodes CASSSYRACLPGELFF.

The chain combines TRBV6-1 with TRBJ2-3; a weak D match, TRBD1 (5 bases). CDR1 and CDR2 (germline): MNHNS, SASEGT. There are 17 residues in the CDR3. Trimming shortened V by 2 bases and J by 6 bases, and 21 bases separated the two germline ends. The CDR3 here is CASSEKRVGRVEDTQYF. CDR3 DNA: TGTGCCAGCAGTGAAAAGCGAGTAGGCAGGGTAGAGGATACGCAGTATTTT.

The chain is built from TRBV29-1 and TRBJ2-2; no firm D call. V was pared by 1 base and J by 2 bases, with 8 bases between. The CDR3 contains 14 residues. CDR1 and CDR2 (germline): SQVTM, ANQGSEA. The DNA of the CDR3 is TGCAGCGTTGAAGGGTTTACAAACACCGGGGAGCTGTTTTTT. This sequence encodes CSVEGFTNTGELFF.

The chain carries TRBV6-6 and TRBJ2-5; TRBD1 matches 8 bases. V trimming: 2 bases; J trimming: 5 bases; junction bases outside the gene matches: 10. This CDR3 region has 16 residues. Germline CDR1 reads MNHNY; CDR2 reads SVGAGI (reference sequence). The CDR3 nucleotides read TGTGCCAGCAGTTACCCCGGGACAGGCCGGGGGGAGACCCAGTACTTC. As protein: CASSYPGTGRGETQYF.

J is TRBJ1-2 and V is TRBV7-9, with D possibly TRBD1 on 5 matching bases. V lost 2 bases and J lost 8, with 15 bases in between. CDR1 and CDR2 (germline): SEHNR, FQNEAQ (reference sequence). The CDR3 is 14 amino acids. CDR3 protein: CASSLLRQKSGYTF. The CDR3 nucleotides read TGTGCCAGCAGCTTATTGAGACAGAAAAGCGGCTACACCTTC.

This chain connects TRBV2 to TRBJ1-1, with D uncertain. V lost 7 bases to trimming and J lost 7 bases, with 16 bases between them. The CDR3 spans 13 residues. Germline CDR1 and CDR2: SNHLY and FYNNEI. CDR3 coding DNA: TGTGCCAGCAACGAACGAAACACAAATGAAGCTTTCTTT. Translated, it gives CASNERNTNEAFF. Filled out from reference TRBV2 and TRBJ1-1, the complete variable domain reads EPEVTQTPSHQVTQMGQEVILRCVPISNHLYFYWYRQILGQKVEFLVSFYNNEISEKSEIFDDQFSVERPDGSNFTLKIRSTKLEDSAMYFCASNERNTNEAFFGQGTRLTVV.

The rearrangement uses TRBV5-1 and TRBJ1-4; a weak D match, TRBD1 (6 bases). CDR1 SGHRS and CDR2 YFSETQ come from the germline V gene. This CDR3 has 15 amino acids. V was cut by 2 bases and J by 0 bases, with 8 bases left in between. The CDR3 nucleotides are TGCGCCAGCAGCTTAGGACAGACAACTAATGAAAAACTGTTTTTT. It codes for CASSLGQTTNEKLFF.

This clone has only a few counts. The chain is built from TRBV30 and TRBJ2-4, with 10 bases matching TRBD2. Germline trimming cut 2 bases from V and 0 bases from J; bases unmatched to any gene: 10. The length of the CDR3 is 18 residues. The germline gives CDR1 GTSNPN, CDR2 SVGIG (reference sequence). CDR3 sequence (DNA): TGTGCCTGGAGTCCTTTTAGCGGGGGGTTCCTAGCCAAAAACATTCAGTACTTC. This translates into CAWSPFSGGFLAKNIQYF. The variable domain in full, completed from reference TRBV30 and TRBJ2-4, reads SQTIHQWPATLVQPVGSPLSLECTVEGTSNPNLYWYRQAAGRGLQLLFYSVGIGQISSEVPQNLSASRPQDRQFILSSKKLLLSDSGFYLCAWSPFSGGFLAKNIQYFGAGTRLSVL.

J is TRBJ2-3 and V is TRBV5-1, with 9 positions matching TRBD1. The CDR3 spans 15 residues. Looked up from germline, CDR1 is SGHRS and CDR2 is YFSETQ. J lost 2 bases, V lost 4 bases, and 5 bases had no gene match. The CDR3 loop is CASSTRQGDTDTQYF. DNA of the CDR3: TGCGCCAGCAGCACAAGACAGGGGGACACAGATACGCAGTATTTT.

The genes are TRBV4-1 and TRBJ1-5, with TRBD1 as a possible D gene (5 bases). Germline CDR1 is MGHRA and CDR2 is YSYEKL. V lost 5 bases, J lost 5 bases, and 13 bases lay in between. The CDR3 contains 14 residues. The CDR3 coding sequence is TGCGCCAGCAGCGGGCGGAGGGACTATCAGCCCCAGCATTTT. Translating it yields CASSGRRDYQPQHF.

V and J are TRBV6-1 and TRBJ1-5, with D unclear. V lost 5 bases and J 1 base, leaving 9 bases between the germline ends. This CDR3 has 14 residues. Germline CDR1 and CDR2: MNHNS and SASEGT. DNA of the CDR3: TGTGCCAGCAGTTCTGGACTGAGCAATCAGCCCCAGCATTTT. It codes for CASSSGLSNQPQHF.

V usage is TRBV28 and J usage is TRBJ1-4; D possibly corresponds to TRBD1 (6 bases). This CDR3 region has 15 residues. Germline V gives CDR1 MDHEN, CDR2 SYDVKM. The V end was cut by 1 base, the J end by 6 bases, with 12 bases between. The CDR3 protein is CASSLLARGDEKLFF. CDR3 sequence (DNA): TGTGCCAGCAGTTTATTGGCCAGGGGAGATGAAAAACTGTTTTTT.

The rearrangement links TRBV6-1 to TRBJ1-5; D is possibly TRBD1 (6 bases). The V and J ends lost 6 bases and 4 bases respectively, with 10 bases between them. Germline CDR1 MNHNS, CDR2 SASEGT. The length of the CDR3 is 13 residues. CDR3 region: CASSATGNQPQHF. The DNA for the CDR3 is TGTGCCAGCAGCGCAACAGGGAATCAGCCCCAGCATTTT.

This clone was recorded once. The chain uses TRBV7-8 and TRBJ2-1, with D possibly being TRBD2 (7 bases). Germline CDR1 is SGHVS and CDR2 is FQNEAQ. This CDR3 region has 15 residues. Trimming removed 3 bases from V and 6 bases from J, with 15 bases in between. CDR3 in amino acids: CASSLGGALPNEQFF. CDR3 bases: TGTGCCAGCAGCTTGGGGGGGGCATTACCCAATGAGCAGTTCTTC.

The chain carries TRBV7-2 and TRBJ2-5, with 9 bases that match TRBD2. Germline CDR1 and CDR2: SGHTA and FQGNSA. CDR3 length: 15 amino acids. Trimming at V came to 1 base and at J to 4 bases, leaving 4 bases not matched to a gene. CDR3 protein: CASSLVAGEAETQYF. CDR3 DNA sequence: TGTGCCAGCAGCTTAGTAGCGGGAGAGGCAGAGACCCAGTACTTC.

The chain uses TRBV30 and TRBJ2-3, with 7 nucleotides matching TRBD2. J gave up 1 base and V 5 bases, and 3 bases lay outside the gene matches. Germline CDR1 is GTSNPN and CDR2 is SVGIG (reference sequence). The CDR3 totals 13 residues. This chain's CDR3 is CAWAGEGTDTQYF. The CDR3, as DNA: TGTGCCTGGGCGGGAGAGGGCACAGATACGCAGTATTTT. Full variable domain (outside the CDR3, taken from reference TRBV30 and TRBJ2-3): SQTIHQWPATLVQPVGSPLSLECTVEGTSNPNLYWYRQAAGRGLQLLFYSVGIGQISSEVPQNLSASRPQDRQFILSSKKLLLSDSGFYLCAWAGEGTDTQYFGPGTRLTVL.

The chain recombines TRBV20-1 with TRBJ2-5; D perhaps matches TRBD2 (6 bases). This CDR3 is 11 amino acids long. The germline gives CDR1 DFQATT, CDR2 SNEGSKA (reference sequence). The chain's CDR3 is CGGDLQETQYF. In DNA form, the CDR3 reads TGCGGCGGGGACCTCCAAGAGACCCAGTACTTC.

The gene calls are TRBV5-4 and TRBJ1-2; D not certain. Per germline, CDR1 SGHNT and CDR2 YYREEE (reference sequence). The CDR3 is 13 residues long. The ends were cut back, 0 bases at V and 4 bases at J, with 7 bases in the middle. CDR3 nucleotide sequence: TGTGCCAGCAGCTTGGGAGGGAGCTATGGCTACACCTTC. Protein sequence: CASSLGGSYGYTF.